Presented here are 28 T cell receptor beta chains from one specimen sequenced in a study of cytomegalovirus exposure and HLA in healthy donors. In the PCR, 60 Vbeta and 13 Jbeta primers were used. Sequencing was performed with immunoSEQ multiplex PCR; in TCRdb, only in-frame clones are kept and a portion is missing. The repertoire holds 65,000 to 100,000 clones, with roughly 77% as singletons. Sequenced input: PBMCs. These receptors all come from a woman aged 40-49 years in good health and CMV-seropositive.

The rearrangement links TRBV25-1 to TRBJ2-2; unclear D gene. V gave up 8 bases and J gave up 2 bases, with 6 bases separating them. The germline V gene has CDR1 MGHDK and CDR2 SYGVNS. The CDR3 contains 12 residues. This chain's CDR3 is CASGQNTGELFF. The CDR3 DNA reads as TGTGCCAGCGGGCAAAACACCGGGGAGCTGTTTTTT.

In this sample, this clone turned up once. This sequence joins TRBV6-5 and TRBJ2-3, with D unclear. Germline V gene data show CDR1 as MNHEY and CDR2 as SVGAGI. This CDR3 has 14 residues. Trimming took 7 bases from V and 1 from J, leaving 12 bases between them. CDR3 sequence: CASTPSPGTDTQYF. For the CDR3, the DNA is TGTGCCAGCACCCCCTCGCCAGGCACAGATACGCAGTATTTT.

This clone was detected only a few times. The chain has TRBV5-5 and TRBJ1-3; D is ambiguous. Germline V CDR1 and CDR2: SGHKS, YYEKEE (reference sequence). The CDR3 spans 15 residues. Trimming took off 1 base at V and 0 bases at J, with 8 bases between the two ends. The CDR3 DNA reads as TGTGCCAGCAGCTTGCCGGGAAACTCTGGAAACACCATATATTTT. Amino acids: CASSLPGNSGNTIYF.

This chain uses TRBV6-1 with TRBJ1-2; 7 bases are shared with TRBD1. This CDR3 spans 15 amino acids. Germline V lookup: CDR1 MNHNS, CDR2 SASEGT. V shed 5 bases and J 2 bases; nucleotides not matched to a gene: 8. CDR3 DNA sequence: TGTGCCAGCAGTCGGCCCGAGGGGGCCAACTATGGCTACACCTTC. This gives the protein CASSRPEGANYGYTF.

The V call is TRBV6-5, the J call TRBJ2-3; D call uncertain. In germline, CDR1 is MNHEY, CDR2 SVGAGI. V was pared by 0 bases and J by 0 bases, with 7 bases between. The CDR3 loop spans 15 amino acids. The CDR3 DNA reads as TGTGCCAGCAGTTACTCGGGCACTAGCACAGATACGCAGTATTTT. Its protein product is CASSYSGTSTDTQYF.

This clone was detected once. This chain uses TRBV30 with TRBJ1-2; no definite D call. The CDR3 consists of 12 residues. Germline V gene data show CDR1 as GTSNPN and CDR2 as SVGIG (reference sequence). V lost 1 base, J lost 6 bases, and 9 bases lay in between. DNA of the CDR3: TGTGCCTGGAGTGCAGGATCTCATGGCTACACCTTC. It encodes CAWSAGSHGYTF.

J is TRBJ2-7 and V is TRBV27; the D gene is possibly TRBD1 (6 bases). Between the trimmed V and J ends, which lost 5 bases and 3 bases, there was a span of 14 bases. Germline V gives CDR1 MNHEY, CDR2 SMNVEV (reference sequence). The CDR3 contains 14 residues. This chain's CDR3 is CASSLHADSYEQYF. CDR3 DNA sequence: TGTGCCAGCAGTCTACACGCGGACAGCTACGAGCAGTACTTC.

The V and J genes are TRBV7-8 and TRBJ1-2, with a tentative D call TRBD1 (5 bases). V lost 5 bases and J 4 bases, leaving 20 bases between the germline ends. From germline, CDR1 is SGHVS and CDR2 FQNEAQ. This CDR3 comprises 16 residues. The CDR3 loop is CASSPRIGQGVYGYTF. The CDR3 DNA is TGTGCCAGCAGCCCCCGAATCGGCCAGGGTGTCTATGGCTACACCTTC.

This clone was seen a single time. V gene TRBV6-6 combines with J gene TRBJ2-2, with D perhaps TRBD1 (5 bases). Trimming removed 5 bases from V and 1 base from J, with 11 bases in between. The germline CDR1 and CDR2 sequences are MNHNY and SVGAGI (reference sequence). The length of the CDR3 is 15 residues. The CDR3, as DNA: TGTGCCAGCAGTCCTCCTGGACAGAACACCGGGGAGCTGTTTTTT. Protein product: CASSPPGQNTGELFF.

This chain's CDR3 is CASSISSGAPSNQPQHF. The CDR3 coding sequence is TGTGCCAGTAGTATAAGTTCAGGGGCCCCGAGCAATCAGCCCCAGCATTTT. V is TRBV19 and J is TRBJ1-5, with D perhaps TRBD1 (6 bases). CDR1 and CDR2 (germline): LNHDA, SQIVND (reference sequence). V was cut by 2 bases and J by 1 base, with 15 bases left in between. This CDR3 spans 17 amino acids. The full variable domain, in which reference TRBV19 and TRBJ1-5 provide the parts outside the CDR3, is DGGITQSPKYLFRKEGQNVTLSCEQNLNHDAMYWYRQDPGQGLRLIYYSQIVNDFQKGDIAEGYSVSREKKESFPLTVTSAQKNPTAFYLCASSISSGAPSNQPQHFGDGTRLSIL.

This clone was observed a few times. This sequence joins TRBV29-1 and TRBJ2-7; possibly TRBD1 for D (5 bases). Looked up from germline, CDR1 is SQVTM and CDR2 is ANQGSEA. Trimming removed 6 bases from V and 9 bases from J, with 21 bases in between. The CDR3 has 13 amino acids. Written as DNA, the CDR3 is TGCAGCGTCGCTACAGGAGTAGATTTGGGGCAGTACTTC. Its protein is CSVATGVDLGQYF.

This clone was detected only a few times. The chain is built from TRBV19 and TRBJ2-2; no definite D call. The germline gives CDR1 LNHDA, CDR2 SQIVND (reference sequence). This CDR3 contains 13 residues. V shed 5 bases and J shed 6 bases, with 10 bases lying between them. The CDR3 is CASSPVRAGELFF. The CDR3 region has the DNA TGTGCCAGTAGTCCTGTCCGGGCCGGGGAGCTGTTTTTT.

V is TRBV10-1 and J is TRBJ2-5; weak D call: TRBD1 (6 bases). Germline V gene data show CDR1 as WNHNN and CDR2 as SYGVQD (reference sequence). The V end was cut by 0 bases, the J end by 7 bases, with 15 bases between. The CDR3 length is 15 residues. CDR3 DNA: TGCGCCAGCAGTGAGTCGGCAGGGGTTTGGGGGACCCAGTACTTC. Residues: CASSESAGVWGTQYF.

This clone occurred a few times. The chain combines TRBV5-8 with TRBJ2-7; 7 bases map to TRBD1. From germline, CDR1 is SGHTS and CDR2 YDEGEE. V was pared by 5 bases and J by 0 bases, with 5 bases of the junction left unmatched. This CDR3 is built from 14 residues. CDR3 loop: CASSRTGVSYEQYF. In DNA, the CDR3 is TGTGCCAGCAGTCGTACAGGGGTCTCCTACGAGCAGTACTTC.

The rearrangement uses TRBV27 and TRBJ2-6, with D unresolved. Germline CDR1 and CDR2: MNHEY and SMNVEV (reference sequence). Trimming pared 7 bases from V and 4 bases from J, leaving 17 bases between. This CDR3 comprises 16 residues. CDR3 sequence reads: CASMARELWGANVLTF. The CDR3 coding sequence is TGTGCCAGCATGGCTCGAGAACTATGGGGGGCCAACGTCCTGACTTTC.

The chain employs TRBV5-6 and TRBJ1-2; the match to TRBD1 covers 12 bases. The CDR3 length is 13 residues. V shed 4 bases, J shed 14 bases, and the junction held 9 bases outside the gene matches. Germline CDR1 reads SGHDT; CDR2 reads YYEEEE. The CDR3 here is CASSPGTGGPITF. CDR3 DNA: TGTGCCAGCAGCCCCGGGACAGGGGGCCCTATTACCTTC.

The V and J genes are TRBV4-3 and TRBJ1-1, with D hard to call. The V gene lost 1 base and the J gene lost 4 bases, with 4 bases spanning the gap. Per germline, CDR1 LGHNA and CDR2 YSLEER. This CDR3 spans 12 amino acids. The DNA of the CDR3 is TGCGCCAGCAGCCAAGGCGCCACTGAAGCTTTCTTT. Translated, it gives CASSQGATEAFF.

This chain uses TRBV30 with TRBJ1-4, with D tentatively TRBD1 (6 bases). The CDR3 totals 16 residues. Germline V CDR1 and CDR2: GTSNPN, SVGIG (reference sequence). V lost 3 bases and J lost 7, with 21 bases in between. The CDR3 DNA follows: TGTGCCTGGAGCCCGGGTTTGGACAGTTATTTTGAAAAACTGTTTTTT. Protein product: CAWSPGLDSYFEKLFF.

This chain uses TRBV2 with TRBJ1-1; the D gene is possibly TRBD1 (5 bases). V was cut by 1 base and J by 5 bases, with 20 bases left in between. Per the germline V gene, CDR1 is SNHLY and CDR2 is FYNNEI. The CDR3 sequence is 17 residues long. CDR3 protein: CASSEGKTFPPGTEAFF. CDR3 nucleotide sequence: TGTGCCAGCAGTGAAGGGAAGACTTTCCCCCCAGGGACTGAAGCTTTCTTT. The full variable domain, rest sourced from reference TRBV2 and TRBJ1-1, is EPEVTQTPSHQVTQMGQEVILRCVPISNHLYFYWYRQILGQKVEFLVSFYNNEISEKSEIFDDQFSVERPDGSNFTLKIRSTKLEDSAMYFCASSEGKTFPPGTEAFFGQGTRLTVV.

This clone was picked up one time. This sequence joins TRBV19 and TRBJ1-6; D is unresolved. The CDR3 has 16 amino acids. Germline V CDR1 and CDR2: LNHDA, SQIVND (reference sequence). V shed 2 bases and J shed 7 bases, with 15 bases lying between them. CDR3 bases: TGTGCCAGTAGTATATGGCCCCGAGGTGGAAATTCACCCCTCCACTTT. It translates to CASSIWPRGGNSPLHF.

The CDR3 spells CATSRGNSGANVLTF. The CDR3 nucleotides read TGTGCCACTTCTCGGGGGAACTCTGGGGCCAACGTCCTGACTTTC. The chain couples TRBV19 to TRBJ2-6; D possibly corresponds to TRBD2 (6 bases). CDR3 length equals 15 residues. Germline loops: CDR1 LNHDA, CDR2 SQIVND (reference sequence). With 10 bases removed from V and 0 bases from J, the gap between germline ends came to 13 bases.

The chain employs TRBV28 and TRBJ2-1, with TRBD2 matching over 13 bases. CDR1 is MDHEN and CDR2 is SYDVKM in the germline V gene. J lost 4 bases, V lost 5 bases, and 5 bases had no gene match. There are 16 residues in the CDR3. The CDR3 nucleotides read TGTGCCAGCAGTCCGATGGGACTAGCGGGGTACAATGAGCAGTTCTTC. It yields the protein CASSPMGLAGYNEQFF.

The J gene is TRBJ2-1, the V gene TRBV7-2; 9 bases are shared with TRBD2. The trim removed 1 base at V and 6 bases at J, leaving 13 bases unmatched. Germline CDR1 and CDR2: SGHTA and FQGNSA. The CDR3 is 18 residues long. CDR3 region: CASSLDRVTAGGRNEQFF. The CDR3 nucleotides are TGTGCCAGCAGCTTAGACCGGGTCACAGCGGGAGGCCGCAATGAGCAGTTCTTC.

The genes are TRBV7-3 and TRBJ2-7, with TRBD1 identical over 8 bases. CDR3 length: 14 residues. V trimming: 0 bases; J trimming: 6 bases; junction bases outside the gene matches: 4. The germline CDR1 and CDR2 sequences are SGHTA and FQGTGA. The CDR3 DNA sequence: TGTGCCAGCAGCTTAACCGACAGGGGCGGCGAGCAGTACTTC. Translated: CASSLTDRGGEQYF.

The CDR3 loop is CASSLGQTLNTEAFF. CDR3 sequence (DNA): TGCGCCAGCAGCTTGGGACAGACGCTGAACACTGAAGCTTTCTTT. The V gene is TRBV5-1, the J gene TRBJ1-1; D might be TRBD1 (5 bases). The V end lost 0 bases, the J end lost 0 bases, and 9 bases lay between the germline ends. The CDR3 is 15 amino acids. From germline, CDR1 is SGHRS and CDR2 YFSETQ.

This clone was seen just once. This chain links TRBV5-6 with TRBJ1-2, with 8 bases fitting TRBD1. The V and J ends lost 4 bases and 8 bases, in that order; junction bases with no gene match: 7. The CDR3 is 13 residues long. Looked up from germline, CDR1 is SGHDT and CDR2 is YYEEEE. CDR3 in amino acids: CASSQQGVGGYTF. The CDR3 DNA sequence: TGTGCCAGCAGCCAACAGGGGGTCGGGGGCTACACCTTC.

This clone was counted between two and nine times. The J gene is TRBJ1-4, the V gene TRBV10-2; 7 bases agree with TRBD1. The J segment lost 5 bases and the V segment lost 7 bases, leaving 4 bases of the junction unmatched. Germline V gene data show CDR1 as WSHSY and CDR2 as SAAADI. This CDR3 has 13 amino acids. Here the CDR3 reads CASTRQGNEKLFF. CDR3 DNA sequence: TGCGCCAGCACCCGACAGGGAAATGAAAAACTGTTTTTT.

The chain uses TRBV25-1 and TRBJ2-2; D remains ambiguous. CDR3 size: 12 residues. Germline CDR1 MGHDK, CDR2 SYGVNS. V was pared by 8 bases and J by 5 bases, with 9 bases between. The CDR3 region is CASRGWTGELFF. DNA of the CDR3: TGTGCCAGCCGAGGCTGGACCGGGGAGCTGTTTTTT.